This note documents a single TCR beta chain sequence. As yet, its antigen is unknown. The sample belongs to a study of PD-L1 blockade in urothelial cancer. The overall study: Prior chemotherapy in patients spanned 0 to 3 regimens. Median blood clonality was 0.080, with about 86,000 unique TCRs.

The assay was immunoSEQ multiplex PCR, and TCRdb's table has in-frame clones only and misses some. This sample yields about 47,000 clones, of which 65% to 85% are seen a single time; roughly 16% belongs to the top ten. Indicated time point: pretreatment peripheral blood. The patients had locally advanced or metastatic urothelial carcinoma. Whole-study results and caveats: When pretreatment blood TCR clonality was below the median, it predicted better survival.

The CDR3 is 17 amino acids. Germline CDR1 reads SGHTA; CDR2 reads FQGNSA. V lost 3 bases, J lost 0 bases, and 16 bases lay in between. The clonotype comes from a man in his sixties with urothelial cancer. This specimen was PBMCs, taken around atezolizumab (anti-PD-L1) treatment. This chain connects TRBV7-2 to TRBJ2-3, with D possibly being TRBD2 (6 bases). Here the CDR3 reads CASSFAWEVWSTDTQYF. The CDR3 DNA is TGTGCCAGCAGCTTCGCCTGGGAGGTCTGGAGCACAGATACGCAGTATTTT.